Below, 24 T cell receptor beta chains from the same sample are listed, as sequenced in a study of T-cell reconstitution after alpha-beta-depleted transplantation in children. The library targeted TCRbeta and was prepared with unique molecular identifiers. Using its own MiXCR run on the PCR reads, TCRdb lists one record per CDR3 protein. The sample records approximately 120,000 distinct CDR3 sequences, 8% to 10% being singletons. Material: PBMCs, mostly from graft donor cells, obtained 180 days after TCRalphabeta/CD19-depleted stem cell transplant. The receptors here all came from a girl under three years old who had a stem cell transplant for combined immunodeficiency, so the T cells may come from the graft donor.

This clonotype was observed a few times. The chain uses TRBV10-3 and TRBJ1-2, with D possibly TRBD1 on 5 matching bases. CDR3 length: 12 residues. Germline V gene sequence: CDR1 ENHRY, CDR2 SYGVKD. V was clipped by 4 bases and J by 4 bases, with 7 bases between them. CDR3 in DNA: TGTGCCATCAGTGGGGACCTCTATGGCTACACCTTC. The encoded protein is CAISGDLYGYTF.

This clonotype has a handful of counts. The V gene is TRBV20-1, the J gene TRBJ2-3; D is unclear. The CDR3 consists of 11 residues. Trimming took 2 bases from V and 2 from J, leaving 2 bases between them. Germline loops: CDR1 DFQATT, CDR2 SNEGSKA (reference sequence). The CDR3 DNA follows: TGCAGTGCTAGATTCACAGATACGCAGTATTTT. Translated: CSARFTDTQYF.

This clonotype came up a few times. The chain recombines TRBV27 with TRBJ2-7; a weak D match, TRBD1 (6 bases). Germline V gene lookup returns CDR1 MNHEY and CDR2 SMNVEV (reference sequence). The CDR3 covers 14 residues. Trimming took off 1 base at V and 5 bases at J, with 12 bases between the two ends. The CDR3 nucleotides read TGTGCCAGCAGTTTATTCCACCAGGGGCACGAGCAGTACTTC. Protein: CASSLFHQGHEQYF.

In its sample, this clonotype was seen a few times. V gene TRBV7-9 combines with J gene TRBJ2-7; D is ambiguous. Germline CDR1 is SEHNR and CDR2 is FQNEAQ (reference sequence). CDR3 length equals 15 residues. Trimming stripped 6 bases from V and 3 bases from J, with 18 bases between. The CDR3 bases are TGTGCCAGCAGGGAAGGGTCCGGGTCCCTCTACGAGCAGTACTTC. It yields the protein CASREGSGSLYEQYF.

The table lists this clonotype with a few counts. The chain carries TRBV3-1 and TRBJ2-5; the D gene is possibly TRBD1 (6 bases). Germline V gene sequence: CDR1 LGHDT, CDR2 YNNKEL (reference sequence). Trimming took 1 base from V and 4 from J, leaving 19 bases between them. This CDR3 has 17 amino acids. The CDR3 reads CASSQGARVPRGETQYF. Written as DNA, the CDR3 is TGTGCCAGCAGCCAAGGTGCACGGGTTCCCAGGGGAGAGACCCAGTACTTC.

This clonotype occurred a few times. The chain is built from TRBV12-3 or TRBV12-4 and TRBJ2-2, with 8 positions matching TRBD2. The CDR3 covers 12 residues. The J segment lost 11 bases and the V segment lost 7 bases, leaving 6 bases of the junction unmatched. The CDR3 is CASTLGLGELFF. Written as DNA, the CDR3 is TGTGCCAGCACCTTGGGACTAGGAGAGCTGTTTTTT.

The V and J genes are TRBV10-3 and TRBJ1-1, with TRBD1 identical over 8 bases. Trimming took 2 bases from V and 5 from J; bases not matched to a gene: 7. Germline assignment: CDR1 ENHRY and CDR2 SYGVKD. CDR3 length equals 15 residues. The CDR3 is CAISEPGQGGTEAFF. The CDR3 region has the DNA TGTGCCATCAGTGAGCCCGGACAGGGTGGTACTGAAGCTTTCTTT.

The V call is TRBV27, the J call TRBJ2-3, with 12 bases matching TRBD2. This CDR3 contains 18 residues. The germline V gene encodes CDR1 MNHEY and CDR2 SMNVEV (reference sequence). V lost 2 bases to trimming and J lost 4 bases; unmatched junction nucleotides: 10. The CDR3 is CASSLRLAGGPMADTQYF. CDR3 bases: TGTGCCAGCAGTTTACGCCTAGCGGGGGGGCCAATGGCAGATACGCAGTATTTT.

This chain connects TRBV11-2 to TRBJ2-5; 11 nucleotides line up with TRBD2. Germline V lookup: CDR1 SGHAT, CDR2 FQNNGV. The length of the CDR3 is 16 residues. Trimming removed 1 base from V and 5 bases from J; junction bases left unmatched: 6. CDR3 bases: TGTGCCAGCAGCTTAGGGGGTAGCGGGGGGGTGGAGACCCAGTACTTC. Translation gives CASSLGGSGGVETQYF.

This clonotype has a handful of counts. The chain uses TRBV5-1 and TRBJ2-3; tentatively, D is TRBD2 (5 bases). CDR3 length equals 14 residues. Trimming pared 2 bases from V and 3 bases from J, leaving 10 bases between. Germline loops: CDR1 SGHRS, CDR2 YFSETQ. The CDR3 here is CASSFGRETDTQYF. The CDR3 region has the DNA TGCGCCAGCAGCTTCGGTCGGGAAACAGATACGCAGTATTTT. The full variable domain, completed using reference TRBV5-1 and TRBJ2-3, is KAGVTQTPRYLIKTRGQQVTLSCSPISGHRSVSWYQQTPGQGLQFLFEYFSETQRNKGNFPGRFSGRQFSNSRSEMNVSTLELGDSALYLCASSFGRETDTQYFGPGTRLTVL.

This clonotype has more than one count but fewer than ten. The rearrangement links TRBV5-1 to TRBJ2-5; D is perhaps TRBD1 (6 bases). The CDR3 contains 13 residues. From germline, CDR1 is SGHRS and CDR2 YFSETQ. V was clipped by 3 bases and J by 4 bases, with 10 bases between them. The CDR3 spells CASSSHRVETQYF. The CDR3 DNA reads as TGCGCCAGCAGCTCACACAGGGTAGAGACCCAGTACTTC. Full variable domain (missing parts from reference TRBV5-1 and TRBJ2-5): KAGVTQTPRYLIKTRGQQVTLSCSPISGHRSVSWYQQTPGQGLQFLFEYFSETQRNKGNFPGRFSGRQFSNSRSEMNVSTLELGDSALYLCASSSHRVETQYFGPGTRLLVL.

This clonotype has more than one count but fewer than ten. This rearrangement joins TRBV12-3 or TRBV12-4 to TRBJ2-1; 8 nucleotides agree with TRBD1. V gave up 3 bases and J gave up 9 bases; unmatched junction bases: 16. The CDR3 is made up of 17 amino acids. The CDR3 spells CASSFHLRTGRIGEQFF. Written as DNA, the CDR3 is TGTGCCAGCAGTTTCCATCTCCGGACAGGGAGGATAGGTGAGCAGTTCTTC.

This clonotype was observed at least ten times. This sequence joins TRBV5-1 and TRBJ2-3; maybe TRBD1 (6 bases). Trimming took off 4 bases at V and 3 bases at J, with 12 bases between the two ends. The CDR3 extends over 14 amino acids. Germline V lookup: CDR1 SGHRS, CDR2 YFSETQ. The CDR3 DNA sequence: TGCGCCAGCAGCGGTGGACAGCGGACAGATACGCAGTATTTT. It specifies CASSGGQRTDTQYF.

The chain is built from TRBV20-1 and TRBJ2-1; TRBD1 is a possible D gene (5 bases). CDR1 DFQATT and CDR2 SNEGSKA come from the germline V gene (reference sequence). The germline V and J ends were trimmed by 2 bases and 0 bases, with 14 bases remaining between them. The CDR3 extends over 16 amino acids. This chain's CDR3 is CSARPQGWSSYNEQFF. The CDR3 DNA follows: TGCAGTGCTAGACCCCAGGGTTGGAGCTCCTACAATGAGCAGTTCTTC.

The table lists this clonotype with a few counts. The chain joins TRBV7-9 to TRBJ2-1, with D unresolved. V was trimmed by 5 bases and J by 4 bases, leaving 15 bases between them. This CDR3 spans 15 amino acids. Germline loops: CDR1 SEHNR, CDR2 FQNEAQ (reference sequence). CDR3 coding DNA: TGTGCCAGCAGCCTGGGCGTACTCCCTTACAATGAGCAGTTCTTC. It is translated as CASSLGVLPYNEQFF.

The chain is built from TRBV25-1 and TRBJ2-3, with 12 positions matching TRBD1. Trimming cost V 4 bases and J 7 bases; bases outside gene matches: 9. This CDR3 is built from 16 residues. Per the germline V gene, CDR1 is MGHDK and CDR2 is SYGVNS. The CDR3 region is CASSGDRGLLTNTQYF. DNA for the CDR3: TGTGCCAGCAGTGGGGACAGGGGGCTTTTGACAAATACGCAGTATTTT.

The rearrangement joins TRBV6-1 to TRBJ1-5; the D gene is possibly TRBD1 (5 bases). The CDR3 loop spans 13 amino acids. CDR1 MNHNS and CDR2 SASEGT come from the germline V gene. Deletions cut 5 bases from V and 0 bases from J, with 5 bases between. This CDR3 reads CASSTGSNQPQHF. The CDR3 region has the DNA TGTGCCAGCAGTACAGGTAGCAATCAGCCCCAGCATTTT.

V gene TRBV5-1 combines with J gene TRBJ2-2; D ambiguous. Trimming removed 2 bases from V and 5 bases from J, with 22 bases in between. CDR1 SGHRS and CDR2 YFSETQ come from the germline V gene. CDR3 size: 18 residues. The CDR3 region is CASSFFGQVLFATGELFF. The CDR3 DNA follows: TGCGCCAGCAGCTTTTTCGGCCAGGTTTTATTCGCGACCGGGGAGCTGTTTTTT.

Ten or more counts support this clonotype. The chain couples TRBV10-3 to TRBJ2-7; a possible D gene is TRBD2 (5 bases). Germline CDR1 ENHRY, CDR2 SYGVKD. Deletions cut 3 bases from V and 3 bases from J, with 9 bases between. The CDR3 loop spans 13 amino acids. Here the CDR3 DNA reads TGTGCCATCAGTGACGGGGTCCTCTACGAGCAGTACTTC. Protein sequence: CAISDGVLYEQYF.

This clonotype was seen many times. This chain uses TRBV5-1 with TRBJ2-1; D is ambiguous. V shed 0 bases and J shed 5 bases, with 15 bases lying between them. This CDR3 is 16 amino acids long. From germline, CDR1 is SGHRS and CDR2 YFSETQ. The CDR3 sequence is CASSLDITSTHNEQFF. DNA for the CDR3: TGCGCCAGCAGCTTGGATATAACGAGCACACACAATGAGCAGTTCTTC.

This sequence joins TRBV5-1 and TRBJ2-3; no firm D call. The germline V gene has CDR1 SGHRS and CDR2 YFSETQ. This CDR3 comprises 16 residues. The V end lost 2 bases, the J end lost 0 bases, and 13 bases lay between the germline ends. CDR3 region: CASSFLGLTSTDTQYF. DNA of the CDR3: TGCGCCAGCAGCTTCCTGGGCCTAACTAGCACAGATACGCAGTATTTT.

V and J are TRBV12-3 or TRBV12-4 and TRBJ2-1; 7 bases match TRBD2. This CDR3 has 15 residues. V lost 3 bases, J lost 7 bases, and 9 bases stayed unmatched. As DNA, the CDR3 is TGTGCCAGCAGTTTGGGGGAGGGCATTGGGAATGAGCAGTTCTTC. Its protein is CASSLGEGIGNEQFF.

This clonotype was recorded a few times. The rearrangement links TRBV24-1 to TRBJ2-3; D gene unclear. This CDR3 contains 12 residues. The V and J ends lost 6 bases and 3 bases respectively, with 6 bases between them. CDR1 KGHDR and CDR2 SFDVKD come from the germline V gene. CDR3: CATSRSTDTQYF. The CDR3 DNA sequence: TGTGCCACCAGTAGGTCTACAGATACGCAGTATTTT.

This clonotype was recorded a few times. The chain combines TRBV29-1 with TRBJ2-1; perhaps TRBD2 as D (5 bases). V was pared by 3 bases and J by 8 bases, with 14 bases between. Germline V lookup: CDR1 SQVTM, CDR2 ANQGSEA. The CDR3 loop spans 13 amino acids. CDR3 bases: TGCAGCGTTGATCCCCTAGCTCGGGATGAGCAGTTCTTC. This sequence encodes CSVDPLARDEQFF.